A single sample gave rise to the 18 T cell receptor beta chains below, sequenced in a study of blood T cells in healthy people across ages. PCR was performed a second time for roughly 7 to 12 cycles using a sample-barcoded 5' primer and a J-beta primer mix. MiXCR was run by TCRdb on the 5' RACE reads, yielding one entry per CDR3 protein. The sample holds 850,000 to 1,100,000 distinct CDR3 sequences, about two fifths seen once. Input material: blood. The receptors derive from a man aged 18 to 29 in good health.

This rearrangement joins TRBV21-1 to TRBJ2-2; TRBD1, the table's D call, was not compared with the DNA. TRBV21-1 is tagged as a pseudogene. The CDR3 length is 18 residues. The CDR3 nucleotides read TGTGCCAGCAGCAAAAAGGGGACAGGGGGCGAAGAGGCCGGGGAGCTGTTTTTT. Amino acids: CASSKKGTGGEEAGELFF.

The V call is TRBV6-5, the J call TRBJ2-2; weak D call: TRBD1 (6 bases). The CDR3 runs 15 residues. V dropped 7 bases and J dropped 3 bases, with 15 bases sitting between them. Germline CDR1 MNHEY, CDR2 SVGAGI. This CDR3 is CASTMSTGYTGELFF. Here the CDR3 DNA reads TGTGCCAGCACCATGTCAACAGGGTACACCGGGGAGCTGTTTTTT.

The CDR3 DNA is TGTGCCAGCAGCCAAGAACCTTCGAAAAAAGGCTCCAATGAGCAGTTCTTC. Translating it yields CASSQEPSKKGSNEQFF. This chain joins TRBV4-2 and TRBJ2-1; D is uncertain. V was pared by 0 bases and J by 6 bases, with 18 bases between. The germline gives CDR1 LGHNA, CDR2 YNFKEQ. The CDR3 contains 17 residues.

The CDR3 DNA reads as TGTGCCATCAGTGATCGACAGGGGGCTCAGCCCCAGCATTTT. Translating it yields CAISDRQGAQPQHF. The J gene is TRBJ1-5, the V gene TRBV10-3, with TRBD1 matching over 10 bases. CDR1 is ENHRY and CDR2 is SYGVKD in the germline V gene. The CDR3 totals 14 residues. With 3 bases clipped from V and 6 bases from J, the junction kept 2 bases outside the gene matches.

V is TRBV28 and J is TRBJ2-5; perhaps TRBD2 as D (6 bases). V lost 7 bases and J 4 bases, leaving 10 bases between the germline ends. The V gene's germline CDR1 is MDHEN and CDR2 SYDVKM. The CDR3 has 12 residues. The CDR3 sequence is CASKGTLETQYF. DNA of the CDR3: TGTGCCAGCAAGGGGACTCTAGAGACCCAGTACTTC. Full variable domain (rest looked up from reference TRBV28 and TRBJ2-5): DVKVTQSSRYLVKRTGEKVFLECVQDMDHENMFWYRQDPGLGLRLIYFSYDVKMKEKGDIPEGYSVSREKKERFSLILESASTNQTSMYLCASKGTLETQYFGPGTRLLVL.

This clonotype was counted between two and nine times. CDR3 bases: TGTGCCAGCAGCGGCGGGGGTAAGAGCAATCAGCCCCAGCATTTT. Its protein is CASSGGGKSNQPQHF. This chain links TRBV9 with TRBJ1-5; D perhaps matches TRBD1 (5 bases). The V end was cut by 3 bases, the J end by 1 base, with 11 bases between. This CDR3 region has 15 residues. CDR1 is SGDLS, CDR2 YYNGEE, per germline.

The chain uses TRBV7-2 and TRBJ1-1; D is undetermined. In germline, CDR1 is SGHTA, CDR2 FQGNSA. Trimming removed 6 bases from V and 0 bases from J, with 11 bases in between. The CDR3 has 14 residues. CDR3 protein: CASRQTAMNTEAFF. The CDR3, as DNA: TGTGCCAGCAGACAAACTGCTATGAACACTGAAGCTTTCTTT.

At least ten counts were recorded for this clonotype. At one boundary the junction diverges from the germline segment, which might be a read error. The chain carries TRBV7-2 and TRBJ1-2; 8 positions agree with TRBD1. Germline V CDR1 and CDR2: SGHTA, FQGNSA. CDR3 size: 14 residues. The DNA for the CDR3 is TGTGCCAGCAGTTTAGGCCAGGGGGCTTATGGCTACACCTTC. Protein: CASSLGQGAYGYTF.

This chain links TRBV5-1 with TRBJ2-4; no clear D gene. The DNA matches TRBJ2-7 better at its end, which makes the J call doubtful. The CDR3 runs to 16 residues. Germline CDR1 reads SGHRS; CDR2 reads YFSETQ. The chain's CDR3 is CASSLGIGSFSYEQYF. DNA of the CDR3: TGCGCCAGCAGCTTGGGTATAGGGTCCTTCTCCTACGAGCAGTACTTC.

This clonotype has a handful of counts. V usage is TRBV6-5 and J usage is TRBJ2-5, with 7 nucleotides matching TRBD1. This CDR3 is built from 14 residues. V was pared by 6 bases and J by 1 base, with 5 bases of the junction left unmatched. Germline lookup yields CDR1 MNHEY and CDR2 SVGAGI. The CDR3 sequence is CASRDRAAQETQYF. The CDR3 coding sequence is TGTGCCAGCAGAGACAGGGCCGCCCAAGAGACCCAGTACTTC.

The chain is built from TRBV6-1 and TRBJ1-5; tentative D call: TRBD1 (5 bases). The CDR3 extends over 15 amino acids. Germline V gene data show CDR1 as MNHNS and CDR2 as SASEGT. Trimming removed 6 bases from V and 0 bases from J, with 12 bases in between. The DNA for the CDR3 is TGTGCCAGCAGGGATAGGACACTTAGCAATCAGCCCCAGCATTTT. It is translated as CASRDRTLSNQPQHF.

This clonotype was counted a few times. CDR3 nucleotide sequence: TGTGCCAGCAGTTTAGCCACGTTCGAGTCAAAGGCCGACTATGGCTACACCTTC. Its translation is CASSLATFESKADYGYTF. V is TRBV28 and J is TRBJ1-2; no firm D call. Germline CDR1 is MDHEN and CDR2 is SYDVKM. This CDR3 region has 18 residues. Trimming stripped 2 bases from V and 3 bases from J, with 22 bases between.

The J gene is TRBJ2-5, the V gene TRBV11-2; the D call may be TRBD1 or TRBD2 (5 bases each). CDR1 SGHAT and CDR2 FQNNGV come from the germline V gene. The CDR3 extends over 15 amino acids. Between the trimmed V and J ends, which lost 4 bases and 2 bases, there was a span of 14 bases. The CDR3 DNA reads as TGTGCCAGCAGCTCCCGGGACCTACTACAAGAGACCCAGTACTTC. Residues: CASSSRDLLQETQYF.

The chain couples TRBV11-2 to TRBJ2-1, with D unclear. Germline lookup yields CDR1 SGHAT and CDR2 FQNNGV. Trimming pared 1 base from V and 6 bases from J, leaving 10 bases between. CDR3 length: 14 amino acids. The CDR3 nucleotides read TGTGCCAGCAGCTTAGCGCCCGGGTCCAATGAGCAGTTCTTC. It yields the protein CASSLAPGSNEQFF.

The gene calls are TRBV6-5 and TRBJ1-1; tentative D call: TRBD1 (5 bases). V lost 2 bases and J 1 base, leaving 14 bases between the germline ends. The CDR3 has 16 amino acids. CDR1 MNHEY and CDR2 SVGAGI come from the germline V gene. In DNA, the CDR3 is TGTGCCAGCAGTTACCCAAACGATACAGGGAACACTGAAGCTTTCTTT. Translated, it gives CASSYPNDTGNTEAFF.

The CDR3 loop reads CASSSTGTGTGYTF. In DNA form, the CDR3 reads TGTGCCAGCAGTTCCACCGGGACGGGGACTGGCTACACCTTC. The rearrangement joins TRBV12-3 or TRBV12-4 to TRBJ1-2, with D possibly matching TRBD1 (5 bases). CDR3 length: 14 amino acids. V dropped 4 bases and J dropped 7 bases, with 16 bases sitting between them.

This clonotype occurred a few times. The V and J genes are TRBV7-9 and TRBJ1-4, with TRBD1 as a possible D gene (5 bases). This CDR3 comprises 13 residues. Between the trimmed V and J ends, which lost 5 bases and 8 bases, there was a span of 12 bases. The germline CDR1 and CDR2 sequences are SEHNR and FQNEAQ (reference sequence). The CDR3 DNA sequence: TGTGCCAGCAGCCATACAGGATCCGAAAAACTGTTTTTT. Protein: CASSHTGSEKLFF.

A word on this clonotype: A much larger clone lies a single base off, so this may be a read error. J is TRBJ2-2 and V is TRBV10-3; D remains unclear. Per the germline V gene, CDR1 is ENHRY and CDR2 is SYGVKD. V gave up 2 bases and J gave up 6 bases, with 7 bases separating them. The CDR3 is 13 amino acids. The DNA of the CDR3 is TGTGCCATCAGTGAGGCTAGGTCCGGGGAGCTGTTTTTT. Protein sequence: CAISEARSGELFF.